This TCR beta chain originates from a study of cytomegalovirus exposure and HLA in healthy donors (dated by TCRdb to 2015 to 2018). Study-wide context: An earlier analysis of roughly 500 of the donors reported more than 250 Gb of sequence data and roughly 100 million unique TCR beta sequences from approximately 180 million T cells. Besides the first cohort of 666 subjects, a separate validation cohort made up of some 110 different subjects was used. Genome-wide SNP genotypes for about 60% of the roughly 670 donors were used in a later genetic analysis, which treated that subset as a discovery cohort. HLA typing covered class I and class II loci at four-digit resolution. Roughly 5 DR-DQ haplotypes were handled as single units for association and clustering, since linkage in the cohort was strong. Among roughly 400 genotyped donors of the cohort, an average of 235,054 unique TCR beta nucleotide sequences were sequenced per donor, approximately 20% of them non-productive. Using immunosequencing, the study profiled T cell repertoires from 500 to 800 subjects and related those repertoires to cytomegalovirus serostatus. Donor age, sex, ethnicity and CMV serostatus were compiled together with the repertoire data. Roughly 300 gigabases of sequencing data and around 88 million unique TCR sequences made up an early release that covered several hundred HLA-typed donors. To study patterns of TCR occurrence, a later analysis re-analyzed previously published TCR beta repertoires from 600 to 750 donors and added high-resolution HLA genotyping. High-throughput TCR immunosequencing, statistical association of individual TCRs with disease status, and machine learning were combined to predict cytomegalovirus infection status. In the later analysis, no new phenotypic data were used to find candidate immune exposures; instead, reliance was placed on TCR beta sequences and their occurrence across donors. In an earlier analysis of 550 to 700 of the donors, high-throughput TCR beta sequencing was used to judge whether each TCR beta V gene segment behaved as functional or pseudogenic. The study aimed to test whether signatures of past pathogen exposure could be identified by cataloging public T cell receptors. Among the 398 genotyped donors, approximately 81% belonged to the genetic ancestry cluster associated with self-reported Caucasian donors. Typing coverage differed by locus: A, B, C, DRB1 and DQB1 were typed in about 629-630 donors, DQA1 in about 560, DPA1 in roughly 590, and DPB1 in just under 490. Every repertoire in the discovery cohort had been generated on one and the same sequencing platform.

Concerning this clone itself: What this receptor recognizes is not known. One base away there is no much larger clone; base qualities are not given.

The cohort consisted of 600 to 750 healthy bone marrow donors. Cohort members were all nominally healthy when sampled, although unrecorded immune exposures were likely present. The donor was CMV seropositive and was included in the group of 250 to 350 seropositive cohort members. A peripheral blood sample was provided by each donor, and peripheral blood mononuclear cells were used for TCR beta sequencing. The Qiagen DNeasy Blood Extraction Kit was used to extract genomic DNA from the blood cell samples. V is reduced by 0 bases and J by 2 bases, leaving a spacing of 10 bases between them. Counted from cysteine to phenylalanine, this CDR3 has 15 amino acids. Here the CDR3 DNA is all that survives: 45 bases in frame from base 1. The germline V gene encodes CDR1 SGHRS and CDR2 YFSETQ. The library was produced with the immunoSEQ multiplex PCR assay. A mixture of 60 forward primers for TCR Vbeta segments and 13 reverse primers for TCR Jbeta segments was used in the multiplex PCR. The CDR3 region of rearranged TCR beta genes was amplified from genomic DNA by a multiplex PCR assay. On the Illumina HiSeq System, the amplified TCR beta libraries were sequenced as 87-base-pair reads. The original pipeline was this. Across the 600 to 700 repertoires, a later analysis counted 80 million or so unique TCR beta chains, some 11 million of which were shared by at least two donors. Raw reads were error-corrected and collapsed into unique sequences with a nearest-neighbor algorithm that merged closely related sequences to remove PCR and sequencing errors. V, D and J gene segments were assigned by aligning CDR3 sequences to IMGT reference sequences. Each retained sequence needed at least a six-nucleotide match to both a V gene segment and a J gene segment. Rearrangements were classified as productive when the CDR3 lacked stop codons and remained in frame with V and J, and all other rearrangements were classified as non-productive. CDR3 was defined by IMGT convention, running from the second conserved V-encoded cysteine to the conserved J-encoded phenylalanine. In an earlier analysis of approximately 500 of the donors, sequences lacking an unambiguous match to a single V gene segment were excluded. An earlier analysis of about 600 of the donors called V segments functional above 56.7% productive rearrangements and segregating when the between-donor standard deviation exceeded 5%. A statistical classification framework was built for diagnosing cytomegalovirus status from the catalog of TCR beta chain sequences. V and J gene assignment, in a later analysis, came from comparing TCR nucleotide sequences with IMGT/GENE-DB human TR gene sequences. The TCRdist pipeline was used in a later analysis to assign CDR3 sequences and most-parsimonious VDJ recombination scenarios. In a later analysis, every TCR beta chain was defined by the combination of its CDR3 amino acid sequence and its V-gene family, and reads without a unique V-gene family were dropped. In a later analysis, fewer than 650 highly shared, low-generation-probability nucleotide sequences were removed to address suspected cross-contamination and a sequencing artifact. In a later analysis, a clonal expansion index for each public chain was calculated from normalized within-repertoire ranks of inferred template counts. A later analysis computed generation probabilities with a VDJ recombination model fitted to out-of-frame rearrangements, and checked the results against IGoR. In a later analysis, hypergeometric tests were used to score TCR-TCR, TCR-HLA and TCR-CMV co-occurrence, with a repertoire-size bias correction applied to TCR pairs. A later analysis estimated false discovery rates by permuting HLA or CMV assignments 20 times. In a later analysis, co-occurring TCRs were grouped using DBSCAN, and TCRdist sequence similarity was added for clustering within HLA-allele-positive subsets. For co-occurrence clustering, repertoires with fewer than 30,000 or more than 120,000 public chains were excluded, along with about five repertoires with anomalous nucleotide sharing. TCRdb took this table from immuneACCESS and kept in-frame rearrangements with V and J called. Such tables lack part of the clones; where checked against another copy, unresolved V genes explain under half of the gap, and the rest is unexplained. V and J calls and clone size are those listed in that table; D and trimming were worked out from the DNA. This sample has about 120,000 clones in its table, and approximately 80% of those were observed once. The top ten constitute 5.8% of the sample.

Beyond this particular receptor, the publication reports: A later analysis reported that several top co-occurrence clusters appeared linked to parvovirus B19, influenza, CMV and Epstein-Barr virus. A further reported finding was that TCR beta sequences accurately predicted the HLA-A and HLA-B alleles for most subjects in the first cohort. For the cohort, immune exposure information was limited to CMV serostatus. Correlated functional status among segregating V segments might be attributable to linkage disequilibrium, but an unknown experimental factor could not be ruled out. A cluster of highly shared sequence variants was judged likely to represent a technical artifact of the sequencing pipeline. Because counts were too low, under 20 rarely observed V segments, including chromosome 9 orphons, were left out of the earlier analysis of 587 of the donors. In vitro tests confirmed that a few of the cytomegalovirus-associated TCR beta chains recognize cytomegalovirus antigens. This cohort had only TCR beta chains sequenced, and the lack of alpha or paired-chain data limited which features could be detected. At a false discovery rate of 0.05, a later analysis linked some 17,000 TCR beta sequences to specific HLA alleles. The authors suggested that the approach could potentially be generalized to other disease states and immunological phenotypes. According to a later analysis, most CMV-associated TCR beta chains appeared to be HLA-restricted, and the HLA associations seemed to be driven largely by CMV exposure. Because the 87-base-pair reads could not distinguish some IMGT-functional V segments, including TRBV6-2 and TRBV6-3, those segments were excluded. A later genetic analysis associated a missense DCLRE1C variant with V-gene and J-gene trimming of TCR beta chains, and an independent cohort replicated the association. While some public TCRs were present in many individuals, most TCR sequences turned up only very rarely across donors. Because HLA typing was missing for some donors at each locus, association tests included only the typed subset. When HLA alleles, especially DR and DQ, strongly co-occurred, attributing TCR associations to individual alleles was difficult. Broadly in line with IMGT annotations, most TCR beta V segments showed up in productive rearrangements about 87% or about 30% of the time in an earlier analysis of around 600 of the donors. The study gave a list of 150 to 200 TCR beta chains associated with cytomegalovirus. In a later analysis, HLA-associated TCR beta chains were found to be more clonally expanded and to have lower generation probabilities than equally common non-associated chains. Presence/absence analyses assumed roughly uniform sequencing depth across donors, an assumption that may not hold. The classifier was reported to diagnose cytomegalovirus status with high specificity and sensitivity in both the original cohort and the validation cohort. A later analysis found that TCR association rates varied across HLA loci, with DRB1 alleles showing the most associated TCRs and HLA-C alleles the fewest. Compared with the 666-donor mean, donors in an Asian-associated ancestry cluster had fewer N-insertions in productive TCRs, according to a later genetic analysis.

The chain uses TRBV5-1 and TRBJ2-3; the D gene is not confidently resolved. The sample comprised PBMCs. This TCR was recovered from a man in his late teens or twenties in good health and CMV-seropositive. The bases read TGCGCCAGCAGCTTGGAGGCAGGTTCCACAGATACGCAGTATTTT. It translates as CASSLEAGSTDTQYF.